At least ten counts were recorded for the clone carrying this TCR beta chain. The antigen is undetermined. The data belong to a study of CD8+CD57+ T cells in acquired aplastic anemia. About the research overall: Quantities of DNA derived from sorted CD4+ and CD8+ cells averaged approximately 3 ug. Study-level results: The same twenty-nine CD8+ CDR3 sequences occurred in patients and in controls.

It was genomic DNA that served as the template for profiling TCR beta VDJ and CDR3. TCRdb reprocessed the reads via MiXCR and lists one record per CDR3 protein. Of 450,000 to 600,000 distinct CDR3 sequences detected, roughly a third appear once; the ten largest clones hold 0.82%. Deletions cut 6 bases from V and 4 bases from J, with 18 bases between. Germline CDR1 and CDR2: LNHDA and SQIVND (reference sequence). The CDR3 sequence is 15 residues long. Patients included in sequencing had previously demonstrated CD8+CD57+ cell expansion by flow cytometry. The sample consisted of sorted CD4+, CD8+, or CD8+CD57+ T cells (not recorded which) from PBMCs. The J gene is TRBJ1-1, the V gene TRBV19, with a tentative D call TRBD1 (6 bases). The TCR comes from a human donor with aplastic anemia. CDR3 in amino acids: CASSKLTGGTTEAFF. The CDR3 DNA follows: TGTGCCAGTAGCAAATTGACAGGTGGAACCACTGAAGCTTTCTTT.